This T cell receptor (beta chain) was sequenced during a study of CXCR3-negative and CXCR3-positive naive CD8 T cells. The CDR3 runs to 15 residues. From germline, CDR1 is MRHNA and CDR2 SNTAGT. cDNA libraries for TRB were generated by 5' RACE incorporating UMI labels. TCRdb reprocessed the 5' RACE reads, with one entry per CDR3 protein and no DNA. The sample totals fewer than 95,000 distinct CDR3 sequences. V and J are TRBV6-4 and TRBJ2-3; TCRdb's D call, TRBD2, is unchecked because there is no DNA. The TCR sequence derives from a human donor in good health. Some clones in this sample may be carry-over from other donors' samples. The sequencing sample was made of naive CXCR3- CD8+ T cells from blood. Subset defined: CD45RO-CCR7+CD27+CD95- naive CD8+ T cells lacking CXCR3 (TNR3-). CDR3: CASSDTSGSADTQYF.